This is a list of T cell receptor beta chains from one sample in a study of T cell changes during pregnancy in multiple sclerosis. Method: immunoSEQ multiplex PCR; TCRdb's copy keeps in-frame clones and lacks some. Among about 15,000 clones listed, approximately 80% were seen once. This sample comprised CD8+ T cells from peripheral blood mononuclear cells, obtained after pregnancy. The receptor set was obtained from a female donor in good health, enrolled as a control in a pregnancy study. Both conserved end residues are part of each CDR3. The D gene is left open where the match is weak. Only part of the rows carry a size: once, few, many, or a class if the clone is expanded.

>TRBJ1-1|TRBV27|TRBD1|-
CASSYQGAVNTEAFF
TGTGCCAGCAGTTATCAGGGGGCGGTGAACACTGAAGCTTTCTTT
>TRBJ2-3|TRBV13|TRBD2|-
CASSSSDGTSGQRADTQYF
TGTGCCAGCAGCTCCTCAGATGGCACTAGCGGACAGAGGGCGGATACGCAGTATTTT
>TRBJ2-7|TRBV5-1|-|-
CASSLTMDRNYEQYF
TGCGCCAGCAGCTTGACTATGGACAGAAACTACGAGCAGTACTTC
>TRBJ2-1|TRBV6-4|TRBD1|-
CASSYPPDRVDEQFF
TGTGCCAGCAGTTACCCTCCGGACAGGGTCGATGAGCAGTTCTTC
>TRBJ1-4|TRBV6-6|-|-
CASGGGRLFF
TGTGCCAGCGGCGGGGGAAGGCTGTTTTTT
>TRBJ2-7|TRBV28|TRBD2|-
CASSPTGGSSYEQYF
TGTGCCAGCAGTCCAACGGGGGGGAGCTCCTACGAGCAGTACTTC
>TRBJ2-7|TRBV11-3|TRBD1|-
CASSLGAGGEQYF
TGTGCCAGCAGCTTAGGAGCAGGGGGCGAGCAGTACTTC
>TRBJ1-2|TRBV6-5|-|-
CASRATGSYGYTF
TGTGCCAGCAGGGCGACAGGTAGCTATGGCTACACCTTC
>TRBJ2-7|TRBV7-3|-|-
CASSSHPRDEQYF
TGTGCCAGCAGCTCCCACCCACGGGACGAGCAGTACTTC
>TRBJ1-4|TRBV19|-|-
CASSIGETNEKLFF
TGTGCCAGTAGTATTGGGGAGACTAATGAAAAACTGTTTTTT
>TRBJ1-1|TRBV6-1|TRBD1|once
CASSEARGTEAFF
TGTGCCAGCAGTGAAGCCAGGGGGACTGAAGCTTTCTTT
>TRBJ2-2|TRBV6-4|TRBD1|-
CASSKGTGGTGELFF
TGTGCCAGCAGCAAAGGGACAGGGGGCACCGGGGAGCTGTTTTTT
>TRBJ1-5|TRBV27|TRBD1|-
CASSSRDRAQPQHF
TGTGCCAGCAGTTCCCGGGACAGGGCTCAGCCCCAGCATTTT
>TRBJ2-5|TRBV5-1|TRBD2|-
CASSQQGSGVKETQYF
TGCGCCAGCAGCCAGCAGGGTAGCGGGGTTAAAGAGACCCAGTACTTC
>TRBJ1-1|TRBV9|-|-
CASSVADTEAFF
TGTGCCAGCAGCGTTGCAGACACTGAAGCTTTCTTT
>TRBJ1-2|TRBV10-3|TRBD1|-
CAIRGQGADYGYTF
TGTGCCATCAGAGGACAGGGGGCGGACTATGGCTACACCTTC
>TRBJ2-7|TRBV9|-|-
CASSVSPGSYEQYF
TGTGCCAGCAGCGTAAGCCCAGGCTCTTACGAGCAGTACTTC
>TRBJ2-1|TRBV7-9|TRBD2|few
CASSLGPSLAVSYNEQFF
TGTGCCAGCAGCTTGGGTCCATCTCTAGCGGTTTCCTACAATGAGCAGTTCTTC
>TRBJ1-2|TRBV19|-|-
CASRFGLVGDGYTF
TGTGCCAGTAGATTCGGGCTCGTCGGGGATGGCTACACCTTC
>TRBJ2-7|TRBV5-6|TRBD2|medium-sized
CASSLSAGTYEQYF
TGTGCCAGCAGCTTGTCAGCGGGGACCTACGAGCAGTACTTC
>TRBJ2-7|TRBV10-2|TRBD1|-
CASRETGSSYEQYF
TGCGCCAGCAGGGAGACAGGGAGCTCCTACGAGCAGTACTTC
>TRBJ2-5|TRBV4-3|TRBD2|-
CASSQAVAGVETQYF
TGCGCCAGCAGCCAAGCCGTTGCGGGGGTCGAGACCCAGTACTTC
>TRBJ2-4|TRBV7-2|TRBD2|-
CASSARTSGKTKNIQYF
TGTGCCAGCAGCGCGAGGACTAGCGGAAAGACCAAAAACATTCAGTACTTC